This T cell receptor (beta chain) was profiled in a study of beta chain features in type 1 diabetes. Purity (above 98%) was reached by all sorted populations. The CDR3 is 14 amino acids. V dropped 2 bases and J dropped 1 base, with 8 bases sitting between them. Germline assignment: CDR1 ENHRY and CDR2 SYGVKD. All of the isolated RNA was reverse transcribed, so expressed TCRB transcripts were sequenced. The repertoire was sequenced with immunoSEQ multiplex PCR; TCRdb's copy has only in-frame clones and lacks some. The repertoire consists of roughly 610,000 clones, with about a sixth occurring once and the leading ten covering under 0.095%. As regards this clone: This same CDR3 is encoded by further DNA sequences in the sample.

Sample: naive CD4+ T cells from blood. This chain connects TRBV10-3 to TRBJ2-5, with no clear D. This TCR was recovered from a man aged 18 to 29 in good health. This CDR3 is CAISESQAQETQYF. The CDR3 DNA follows: TGTGCCATCAGTGAGAGCCAGGCCCAAGAGACCCAGTACTTC.